This TCR beta chain was sequenced for a study of T cell repertoires in cytomegalovirus infection. Notes on the study in general: There were HLA-C-restricted CMV-specific TCR beta clonotypes dominating the ex vivo response.

Germline values: CDR1 SGHTA, CDR2 FQGNSA. This CDR3 contains 12 residues. TCRdb fed the reads into MiXCR, producing one record per CDR3 protein. Here the sample spans 200,000 to 300,000 distinct CDR3 sequences, approximately 15% being singletons. This clonotype appeared many times. The antigen is not known. Relative to the germline gene, one junction end is altered; a read error may explain this. The material sequenced was PBMCs. The sequence was obtained from a human donor in good health (CMV status not recorded). Some clones in this sample may be carry-over from other donors' samples. The chain combines TRBV7-2 with TRBJ2-7; 10 nucleotides line up with TRBD2. The CDR3 loop reads CASSLDGLAGDF. CDR3 in DNA: TGTGCCAGCAGCTTAGACGGGCTAGCGGGGGATTTC.